This T cell receptor beta chain comes out of a study of blood T cell repertoires in COVID-19. The overall study: From the United States, Italy and Spain came samples of acute and convalescent COVID-19.

Repertoires were generated with immunoSEQ multiplex PCR, while TCRdb's copy carries only in-frame clones and drops some. The data show about 220,000 clones, with about four fifths seen just once and about 1.3% held by the top ten. The TCR sequence derives from a woman between 35 and 50 years old with acute COVID-19. The sample consisted of PBMCs or T cells enriched from blood (not recorded which).

DNA for the CDR3: TGTGCCAGCAGCCAAGATACGGCAGGGGGTAATGGCTACACCTTC. Translating it yields CASSQDTAGGNGYTF. The chain has TRBV4-2 and TRBJ1-2, with 7 bases fitting TRBD1. Losses at the gene ends were 0 bases for V and 6 bases for J; bases not matched to a gene: 7. CDR1 and CDR2 (germline): LGHNA, YNFKEQ. CDR3 length equals 15 residues.